These T cell receptor beta chains were read from a single sample in a study of OX40 agonist ivuxolimab in advanced cancers. Clones were sequenced by immunoSEQ multiplex PCR, and TCRdb holds only the in-frame ones, with some missing. In the table there are 84,000 or so clones, around nine tenths of which are singletons. This material consisted of CD4+ or CD8+ T cells sorted from blood, taken in a trial of the OX40 agonist ivuxolimab. Every receptor here comes from an adult with an advanced solid tumor such as melanoma, head and neck, liver or kidney cancer. Both conserved end residues are part of each CDR3. A D gene is named only where the DNA matches it firmly. Not all rows give a size; the values are once, few, many and, for expanded clones, a class.

j_gene | v_gene | d_gene | abundance | CDR3aa | CDR3nt
TRBJ1-4 | TRBV19 | TRBD1 | . | CASSIATGTATTNEKLFF | TGTGCCAGTAGTATCGCCACCGGGACAGCGACAACTAATGAAAAACTGTTTTTT
TRBJ1-5 | TRBV11-2 | . | . | CASSLATDSNQPQHF | TGTGCCAGCAGCTTAGCGACGGATAGCAATCAGCCCCAGCATTTT
TRBJ1-6 | TRBV11-2 | TRBD1 | . | CASNPDRGYYSPLHF | TGTGCCAGCAACCCCGACAGGGGATATTATTCACCCCTCCACTTT
TRBJ1-6 | TRBV5-4 | . | . | CASSQDRSQYNSPLHF | TGTGCCAGCAGCCAAGATCGCAGTCAGTATAATTCACCCCTCCACTTT
TRBJ2-3 | TRBV27 | . | . | CASSLGSARDTQYF | TGTGCCAGCAGTTTAGGCAGCGCCCGAGATACGCAGTATTTT
TRBJ2-2 | TRBV4-1 | . | . | CASGRGEPTGELFF | TGCGCCAGCGGGAGGGGGGAACCGACCGGGGAGCTGTTTTTT
TRBJ2-4 | TRBV19 | . | . | CASQPTPPLAKNIQYF | TGTGCCAGTCAGCCAACCCCTCCGCTAGCCAAAAACATTCAGTACTTC
TRBJ2-2 | TRBV5-4 | . | . | CASSSPYGELFF | TGTGCCAGCAGCTCCCCGTACGGGGAGCTGTTTTTT
TRBJ1-4 | TRBV29-1 | TRBD1 | . | CSVRAGGEKLFF | TGCAGCGTGAGAGCAGGGGGCGAAAAACTGTTTTTT
TRBJ2-5 | TRBV5-6 | TRBD1 | once | CASSTRTGIQETQYF | TGTGCCAGCAGCACCCGGACAGGGATCCAAGAGACCCAGTACTTC
TRBJ1-5 | TRBV7-6 | . | . | CASSSGTNQPQHF | TGTGCCAGCAGCTCGGGAACTAATCAGCCCCAGCATTTT
TRBJ1-1 | TRBV30 | . | once | CAWIPGASQAFF | TGTGCCTGGATCCCGGGGGCGAGTCAAGCTTTCTTT
TRBJ1-5 | TRBV2 | . | few | CASSEQGNQPQHF | TGTGCCAGCAGTGAACAGGGCAATCAGCCCCAGCATTTT
TRBJ2-7 | TRBV11-2 | . | . | CASSPGTFPSDEQYF | TGTGCCAGCAGCCCCGGGACTTTTCCAAGCGACGAGCAGTACTTC
TRBJ1-4 | TRBV19 | TRBD1 | . | CASTQTGISEKLFF | TGTGCCAGTACCCAGACAGGGATCAGTGAAAAACTGTTTTTT
TRBJ1-6 | TRBV10-1 | . | . | CASITGNPYNSPLHF | TGCGCCAGCATAACAGGAAATCCTTATAATTCACCCCTCCACTTT
TRBJ1-2 | TRBV19 | TRBD1 | . | CASRDDRGINYGYTF | TGTGCCAGTAGGGATGACAGGGGCATTAACTATGGCTACACCTTC
TRBJ2-1 | TRBV19 | . | . | CASSSGYSYNEQFF | TGTGCCAGTAGTAGCGGGTACTCCTACAATGAGCAGTTCTTC
TRBJ1-2 | TRBV6-1 | . | . | CASRQQQGNGYTF | TGTGCCAGCCGGCAGCAACAGGGAAACGGCTACACCTTC
TRBJ1-1 | TRBV4-2 | . | medium-sized | CASSLEAAYYTEAFF | TGTGCCAGCAGCCTAGAGGCAGCGTATTACACTGAAGCTTTCTTT
TRBJ2-5 | TRBV4-2 | TRBD2 | . | CASSQGGGQETQYF | TGTGCCAGCAGCCAAGGGGGGGGCCAAGAGACCCAGTACTTC
TRBJ2-7 | TRBV5-1 | TRBD1 | . | CASSMGQGRYEQYF | TGCGCCAGCAGCATGGGACAGGGGAGGTACGAGCAGTACTTC
TRBJ2-7 | TRBV5-1 | . | . | CASSLEQSSYEQYF | TGCGCCAGCAGCTTGGAACAGTCTTCCTACGAGCAGTACTTC
TRBJ1-1 | TRBV18 | . | . | CASSPGDLNTEAFF | TGTGCCAGCTCACCAGGGGATCTGAACACTGAAGCTTTCTTT
TRBJ2-1 | TRBV19 | . | . | CASSMSGRSSYNEQFF | TGTGCCAGTAGTATGTCGGGACGAAGCTCCTACAATGAGCAGTTCTTC
TRBJ2-3 | TRBV5-4 | . | . | CASSFGRIGPDTQYF | TGTGCCAGCAGCTTCGGGAGAATAGGTCCAGATACGCAGTATTTT
TRBJ2-3 | TRBV4-2 | . | . | CASSQEGASTDTQYF | TGTGCCAGCAGCCAAGAGGGGGCTAGCACAGATACGCAGTATTTT
TRBJ1-6 | TRBV7-6 | . | . | CASSLAQTDSPLHF | TGTGCCAGCAGCTTAGCGCAGACGGATTCACCCCTCCACTTT